The next 10 T cell receptor beta chains were all read from a single sample in a study of blood T cell repertoires in COVID-19. Some clones are missing from TCRdb's copy, which holds only in-frame ones; the method was immunoSEQ multiplex PCR. The sample carries roughly 100,000 clones, approximately 80% recorded once. Material for sequencing was peripheral blood. Receptor source: a human donor in a cohort sampled during active COVID-19.

V usage is TRBV6-5 and J usage is TRBJ2-7; perhaps D is TRBD1 or TRBD2 (5 bases each). Looked up from germline, CDR1 is MNHEY and CDR2 is SVGAGI. Trimming took 6 bases from V and 3 from J, leaving 12 bases between them. This CDR3 is built from 13 residues. The CDR3 reads CASSYGAYYEQYF. The CDR3 DNA reads as TGTGCCAGCAGCTACGGGGCATACTACGAGCAGTACTTC.

The genes are TRBV2 and TRBJ1-6, with TRBD1 matching over 7 bases. The junction had 6 bases not matched to a gene; V was cut back by 5 bases and J by 5 bases. Germline CDR1 is SNHLY and CDR2 is FYNNEI. The CDR3 has 15 amino acids. The CDR3 reads CASSLGGADNSPLHF. The CDR3 nucleotides are TGTGCCAGCAGTTTAGGGGGCGCCGATAATTCACCCCTCCACTTT.

The chain employs TRBV5-1 and TRBJ1-4; TRBD1 matches 8 bases. Germline values: CDR1 SGHRS, CDR2 YFSETQ. The CDR3 runs 13 residues. The V segment lost 0 bases and the J segment 8 bases; nucleotides outside the gene matches: 0. In nucleotides, the CDR3 is TGCGCCAGCAGCTTGGGACAGGGGGAAAAACTGTTTTTT. Protein sequence: CASSLGQGEKLFF. Drawing the rest from reference TRBV5-1 and TRBJ1-4, the complete variable domain is KAGVTQTPRYLIKTRGQQVTLSCSPISGHRSVSWYQQTPGQGLQFLFEYFSETQRNKGNFPGRFSGRQFSNSRSEMNVSTLELGDSALYLCASSLGQGEKLFFGSGTQLSVL.

Concerning this clone itself: The same CDR3 can be traced to other DNA sequences in this sample. The chain joins TRBV7-9 to TRBJ2-2; 7 bases map to TRBD1. The CDR3 consists of 15 residues. Germline CDR1 is SEHNR and CDR2 is FQNEAQ (reference sequence). The V gene end was trimmed by 5 bases and the J gene end by 5 bases; junction bases not matched to a gene: 8. The DNA of the CDR3 is TGTGCCAGCAGCCTCCGACAGGGTCGGACCGGGGAGCTGTTTTTT. This translates into CASSLRQGRTGELFF.

The chain carries TRBV5-1 and TRBJ1-1; TRBD1 agrees at 9 bases. The CDR3 runs 16 residues. The V and J ends lost 0 bases and 0 bases, in that order; junction bases with no gene match: 3. Germline CDR1 is SGHRS and CDR2 is YFSETQ. CDR3 sequence reads: CASSLVQGAMNTEAFF. The CDR3 DNA follows: TGCGCCAGCAGCTTGGTACAGGGGGCGATGAACACTGAAGCTTTCTTT.

The rearrangement joins TRBV19 to TRBJ1-1; 9 positions agree with TRBD1. V was clipped by 6 bases and J by 0 bases; unmatched bases: 8. Per the germline V gene, CDR1 is LNHDA and CDR2 is SQIVND (reference sequence). The CDR3 contains 16 residues. As DNA, the CDR3 is TGTGCCAGTAGCCGCGGGACAGGGTTCTTGAACACTGAAGCTTTCTTT. Translation: CASSRGTGFLNTEAFF.

The genes are TRBV7-8 and TRBJ2-1; D may be TRBD2 (6 bases). Germline CDR1 SGHVS, CDR2 FQNEAQ. This CDR3 comprises 14 residues. The ends were cut back, 1 base at V and 6 bases at J, with 10 bases in the middle. CDR3 nucleotides: TGTGCCAGCAGCTTAGGTTTAGCGGCCAATGAGCAGTTCTTC. Residues: CASSLGLAANEQFF.

The V call is TRBV7-2, the J call TRBJ1-2, with D maybe TRBD1 (6 bases). From germline, CDR1 is SGHTA and CDR2 FQGNSA. The ends were cut back, 4 bases at V and 0 bases at J, with 9 bases in the middle. The CDR3 contains 14 residues. As DNA, the CDR3 is TGTGCCAGCAGCTCCGGGACATCTAACTATGGCTACACCTTC. Translation: CASSSGTSNYGYTF.

The chain employs TRBV29-1 and TRBJ2-1; 11 bases agree with TRBD1. Trimming removed 4 bases from V and 7 bases from J; junction bases left unmatched: 6. Germline assignment: CDR1 SQVTM and CDR2 ANQGSEA. The CDR3 has 14 residues. The CDR3 here is CSVARDRGTNEQFF. CDR3 DNA: TGCAGCGTTGCCCGGGACAGGGGGACTAATGAGCAGTTCTTC.

This chain connects TRBV21-1 to TRBJ2-5; TRBD2, the D gene given by the table, was not confirmed from the DNA. TRBV21-1 is a known pseudogene. The CDR3 runs 18 residues. The CDR3 DNA sequence: TGTGCCAGCAGCAAAAGATCCCGGGGGGAGCGGGGGAGGGAGACCCAGTACTTC. This sequence encodes CASSKRSRGERGRETQYF.